This TCR beta chain was found in a study of shared clonotypes between healthy human individuals. Study context: Contributing individuals were two females and a few males aged 18 to 49.

The CDR3 consists of 11 residues. The V gene lost 8 bases and the J gene lost 8 bases, with 10 bases spanning the gap. Germline V CDR1 and CDR2: MNHEY, SMNVEV (reference sequence). Study observations and caveats: Researchers sampled blood only, noting tissue repertoires likely differ.

Generated by immunoSEQ multiplex PCR, the TCRdb table keeps only in-frame clones and is missing some. Here the sample spans 400,000 to 550,000 clones, 79% being singletons. Extraction of genomic DNA in unsorted samples used approximately 94 million PBMCs. On this clone itself: Antigen unknown.

The sequencing sample was made of PBMCs. This chain joins TRBV27 and TRBJ2-1; D unclear. The receptor comes from a middle-aged woman in good health. Some clones in this sample may be carry-over from other donors' samples. This CDR3 reads CASGKYDEQFF. CDR3 in DNA: TGTGCCAGCGGGAAGTATGATGAGCAGTTCTTC.